This T cell receptor (beta chain) was observed in a study of shared clonotypes between healthy human individuals (dated by TCRdb to the early 2020s). Regarding the research as a whole: The cohort included a few men and two women between 18 and 49 years of age. For each donor, three plates each were used for CD4 naive and CD4 memory, two plates were used for CD8 naive, and one plate was used for CD8 memory. Blood TCR repertoires of about 5 healthy adults were deeply sequenced to estimate repertoire size and the extent of clonotype sharing between individuals. To increase sequencing depth and limit assay-specific biases, different laboratories used diverse techniques to prepare libraries and sequence TCR repertoires. Leukapheresis yielded between about 0.9 and 8.9 billion PBMCs per donor.

To note about this clone: Its recognized antigen is unknown. Per-base quality was not reported, and no clone a single base away is much larger than it.

Donors were healthy HIV-negative adults with no recently reported acute infections or vaccinations. Only Caucasian adults living in Nashville, Tennessee, USA were represented among the donors. CD4+ T cells were enriched by magnetic negative selection; naive cells were then positively selected on CD45RA, and the negative fraction formed the memory subset. After blood collection by leukapheresis, PBMCs were isolated using Ficoll-Histopaque density gradient centrifugation and then cryopreserved in the vapor phase of liquid nitrogen. Analytical flow cytometry was used to check the purity and quantity of every magnetically sorted T cell population. Genomic DNA was isolated from every sorted fraction and measured by UV absorbance on a Nanodrop 2000c. CDR3 length: 13 amino acids, cysteine to phenylalanine. Only the CDR3 DNA is retained, 39 bases long and in frame from the first base. CDR1 SGHRS and CDR2 YFSETQ are derived from the germline V gene. The junction carries 7 bases between V and J, which are trimmed by 3 bases and 2 bases respectively.

Summary of the overall study and its limitations: Pairwise subsampling indicated that sequencing depth was expected to affect the degree of clonotype sharing among donors. Naive subsets generally had larger estimated clonotype richness than memory subsets. Compared with non-shared clonotypes, clonotypes shared by all four sorted-subset donors had higher generation probabilities. Sampling was restricted to blood, and TCR repertoires in tissue are likely to differ from TCR repertoires in blood. Because the study included only a small number of donors, the genetic and exposure-history diversity represented was limited. Incomplete sequencing was indicated by rarefaction of sorted-subset datasets, despite the large sequencing depth. Across a handful of donors, around 5% of naive CD4, approximately 3.6% of naive CD8, roughly 2.2% of memory CD4, and approximately 0.4% of memory CD8 clonotypes were shared.

TCR CDR3 regions were amplified from genomic DNA by multiplex PCR using the deep immunoSEQ assay. Genomic DNA extracted from each cell subset was distributed evenly over all wells of several immunoSEQ 96-well plates, and each plate served as one replicate. Each replicate PCR for sorted subsets received about 0.2 ug genomic DNA, equal to tens of thousands of T cell genomes. The purified libraries were quantified using a Qubit 3.0 fluorometer, sized with a Bioanalyzer 2100, and then quantified again using the KAPA Library Quantification kit. Every immunoSEQ 96-well plate was sequenced on a dedicated single-read 150-cycle Illumina NextSeq 550 flow cell. Per the authors' processing: Because only junctional sequences without quality scores were contained in the immunoSEQ output, filtering matching that applied to full-length reads could not be performed. To assign V/J genes and CDR3, sequences were annotated against IMGT germline references using PyIR, a Python wrapper for IgBLAST v1.9. Reads were removed for weak V/J assignments (E-value above 1e-6), missing CDR3, stop codons, out-of-frame junctions, or ambiguous translated residues. V3J clonotypes were defined by identical inferred V gene, J gene, and CDR3 amino acid sequence. To compute the percentage overlap between repertoires, the number of shared unique clonotypes was divided by the size of the smaller repertoire. Three approaches were used to assess repertoire richness: RTK rarefaction, the Chao1 estimator, and Recon v2.1 estimates of unobserved clonotypes. Generation probabilities were computed with OLGA for all TCRbeta clonotypes obtained by the gDNA method from a few donors. TCRdb stores this immuneACCESS table with in-frame sequences only. Part of the clones is absent; in the studies checked, under half of the shortfall reflects unresolved V genes, and no reason is known for the rest. V, J and clone size are those of that table, while D and trimming were read from the DNA. Across this sample there are just over 2,000,000 clones, with 85% to 95% seen only once. The top ten constitute 0.13% of the sample.

The material sequenced was naive CD4+ T cells sorted from blood. Explained via the paper, the cell subset or site label denotes: CD45RA+ positively selected. This receptor chain uses TRBV5-1 and TRBJ2-3; no D gene is confidently identified. The TCR sequence derives from a man between 18 and 29 years old in good health. DNA sequence: TGCGCCAGCAGCTACACTAACACAGATACGCAGTATTTT. Its protein product is CASSYTNTDTQYF. With the portions outside the CDR3 filled from the reference TRBV5-1 and TRBJ2-3 genes, the complete variable region becomes KAGVTQTPRYLIKTRGQQVTLSCSPISGHRSVSWYQQTPGQGLQFLFEYFSETQRNKGNFPGRFSGRQFSNSRSEMNVSTLELGDSALYLCASSYTNTDTQYFGPGTRLTVL.